This section outlines one T cell receptor beta chain sequence together with its context. The antigen is unknown. This sample stems from a study of T-cell reconstitution after alpha-beta-depleted transplantation in children. Study-wide results and caveats: By about two months after transplant, alpha-beta T cells reportedly arose from several hundred graft clones that had expanded.

Unique molecular identifiers were used in preparing the TCRbeta library. TCRdb ran MiXCR on the PCR reads and lists one entry per CDR3 protein. This sample has hundreds of thousands of distinct CDR3 sequences; around 16% occur once, and the top ten carry around 28%. Germline CDR1 reads LGHNA; CDR2 reads YSLEER. The V end lost 0 bases, the J end lost 9 bases, and 11 bases lay between the germline ends. There are 14 residues in the CDR3. The sequencing here drew on PBMCs, mostly from graft donor cells, taken 360 days after TCRalphabeta/CD19-depleted stem cell transplant. This clonotype originated in a boy in the first two years of life who had a stem cell transplant for Wiskott-Aldrich syndrome, so the T cells may come from the graft donor. The chain uses TRBV4-3 and TRBJ1-4, with no clear D. The CDR3 loop reads CASSQETSRQKLFF. The CDR3 bases are TGCGCCAGCAGCCAAGAAACGAGTCGACAAAAACTGTTTTTT.